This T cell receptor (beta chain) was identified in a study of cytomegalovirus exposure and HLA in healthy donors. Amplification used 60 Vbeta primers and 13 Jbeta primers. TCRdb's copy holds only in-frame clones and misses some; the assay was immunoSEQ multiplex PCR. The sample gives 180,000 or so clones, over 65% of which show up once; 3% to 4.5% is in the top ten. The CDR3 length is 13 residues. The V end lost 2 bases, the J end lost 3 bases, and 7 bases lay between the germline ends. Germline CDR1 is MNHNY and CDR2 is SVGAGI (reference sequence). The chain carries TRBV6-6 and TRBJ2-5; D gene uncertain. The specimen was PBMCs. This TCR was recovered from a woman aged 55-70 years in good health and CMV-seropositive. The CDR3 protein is CASSYLRKETQYF. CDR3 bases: TGTGCCAGCAGTTACCTCAGAAAAGAGACCCAGTACTTC.